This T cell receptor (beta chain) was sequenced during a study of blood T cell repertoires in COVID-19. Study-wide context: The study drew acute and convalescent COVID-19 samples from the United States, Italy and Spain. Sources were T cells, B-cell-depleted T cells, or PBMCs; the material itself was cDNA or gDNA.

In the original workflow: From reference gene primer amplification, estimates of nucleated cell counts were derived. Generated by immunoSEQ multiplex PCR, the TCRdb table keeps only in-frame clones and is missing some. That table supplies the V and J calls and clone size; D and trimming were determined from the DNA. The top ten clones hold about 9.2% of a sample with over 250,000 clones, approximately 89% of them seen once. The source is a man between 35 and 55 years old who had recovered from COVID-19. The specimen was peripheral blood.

The CDR3 bases are TGTGCCAGCTCACCTCCGAAGGACAGCGGGGGGACAGATACGCAGTATTTT. Translating it yields CASSPPKDSGGTDTQYF. The chain is built from TRBV18 and TRBJ2-3, with 9 bases matching TRBD2. Per germline, CDR1 KGHSH and CDR2 LQKENI. J was trimmed by 3 bases and V by 3 bases; bases with no gene match: 10. The CDR3 runs 17 residues. The full variable domain, completed using reference TRBV18 and TRBJ2-3, is NAGVMQNPRHLVRRRGQEARLRCSPMKGHSHVYWYRQLPEEGLKFMVYLQKENIIDESGMPKERFSAEFPKEGPSILRIQQVVRGDSAAYFCASSPPKDSGGTDTQYFGPGTRLTVL.